The source of this T cell receptor (beta chain) is a study of PD-1 blockade in classical Hodgkin lymphoma. Study-level background: Patients had nivolumab dosed at 3 mg/kg, delivered intravenously every 2 weeks.

There was relapse after autologous stem cell transplantation in every patient, and there was variation in brentuximab vedotin exposure. Patients' outcomes at their best amounted to complete response, partial response or progressive disease. This CDR3 is built from 14 residues. CDR1 and CDR2 (germline): SGHVS, FNYEAQ. V was pared by 5 bases and J by 8 bases, with 17 bases between. Worth noting for this clone: The antigen is not known.

Method: immunoSEQ multiplex PCR; TCRdb's copy keeps in-frame clones and lacks some. The table has fewer than 90,000 clones, around 90% seen once; the top ten hold about 20%. Study observations and caveats: It was among complete responders that baseline diversity resembled that of newly diagnosed patients. Reported findings placed baseline TCR diversity lower in newly diagnosed patients (compared with healthy donors).

This chain connects TRBV7-6 to TRBJ2-3; D unresolved. This receptor was taken from a human donor with classical Hodgkin lymphoma. The sequencing used peripheral blood mononuclear cells (PBMCs), collected at baseline. The CDR3 protein is CASSLKGRFPTQYF. The CDR3 region has the DNA TGTGCCAGCAGCCTAAAGGGTCGTTTCCCTACGCAGTATTTT.